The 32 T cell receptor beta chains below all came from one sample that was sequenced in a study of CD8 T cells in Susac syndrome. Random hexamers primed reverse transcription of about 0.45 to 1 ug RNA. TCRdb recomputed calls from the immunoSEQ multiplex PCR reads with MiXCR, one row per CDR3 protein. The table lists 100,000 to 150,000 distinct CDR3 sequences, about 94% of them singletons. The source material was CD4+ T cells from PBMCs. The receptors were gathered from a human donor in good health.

The CDR3 loop reads CSATDQAYEQYF. As DNA, the CDR3 is TGCAGTGCTACCGACCAGGCCTACGAGCAGTACTTC. The rearrangement joins TRBV20-1 to TRBJ2-7; D is undetermined. The germline gives CDR1 DFQATT, CDR2 SNEGSKA (reference sequence). The germline V and J ends were trimmed by 4 bases and 2 bases, with 9 bases remaining between them. The CDR3 is 12 residues long.

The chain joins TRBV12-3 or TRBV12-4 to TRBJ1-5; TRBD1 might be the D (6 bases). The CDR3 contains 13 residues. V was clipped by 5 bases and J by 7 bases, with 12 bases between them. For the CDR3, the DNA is TGTGCCAGCAGTCGCATCAGGGGACAGCCCCAGCATTTT. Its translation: CASSRIRGQPQHF.

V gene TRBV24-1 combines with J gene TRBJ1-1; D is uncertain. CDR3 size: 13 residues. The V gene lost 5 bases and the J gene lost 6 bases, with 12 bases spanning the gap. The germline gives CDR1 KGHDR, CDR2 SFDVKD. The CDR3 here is CATSGRGNPEAFF. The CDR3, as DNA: TGTGCCACCAGTGGTCGGGGTAACCCTGAAGCTTTCTTT.

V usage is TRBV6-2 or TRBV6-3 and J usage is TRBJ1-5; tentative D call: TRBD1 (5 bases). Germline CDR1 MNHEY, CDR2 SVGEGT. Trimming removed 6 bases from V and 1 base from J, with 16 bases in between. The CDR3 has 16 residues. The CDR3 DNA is TGTGCCAGCAGCCAAAGGGGCAGGGTAAGCAATCAGCCCCAGCATTTT. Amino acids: CASSQRGRVSNQPQHF.

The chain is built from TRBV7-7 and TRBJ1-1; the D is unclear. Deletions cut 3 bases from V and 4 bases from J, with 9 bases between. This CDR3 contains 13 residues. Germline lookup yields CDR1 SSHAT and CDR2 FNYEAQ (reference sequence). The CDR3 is CASSLAHSTEAFF. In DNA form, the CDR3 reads TGTGCCAGCAGCTTGGCGCATAGCACTGAAGCTTTCTTT.

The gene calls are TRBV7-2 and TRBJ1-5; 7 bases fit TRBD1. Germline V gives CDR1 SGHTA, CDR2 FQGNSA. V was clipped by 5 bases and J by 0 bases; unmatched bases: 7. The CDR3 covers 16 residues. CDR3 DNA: TGTGCCAGCAGCCCATCGGACAGGTTTAGCAATCAGCCCCAGCATTTT. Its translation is CASSPSDRFSNQPQHF.

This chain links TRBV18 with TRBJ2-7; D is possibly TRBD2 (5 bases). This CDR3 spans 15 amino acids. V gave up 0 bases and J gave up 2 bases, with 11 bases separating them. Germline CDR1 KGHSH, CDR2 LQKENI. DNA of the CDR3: TGTGCCAGCTCACCACCGAGGGTCGCCGCCTACGAGCAGTACTTC. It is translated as CASSPPRVAAYEQYF.

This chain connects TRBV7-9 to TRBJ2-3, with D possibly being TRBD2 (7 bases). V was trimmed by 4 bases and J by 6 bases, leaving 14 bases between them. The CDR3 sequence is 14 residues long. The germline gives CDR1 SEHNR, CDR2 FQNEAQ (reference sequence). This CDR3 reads CASSSTEGGDTQYF. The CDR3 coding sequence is TGTGCCAGCAGCTCCACCGAGGGGGGGGATACGCAGTATTTT.

The CDR3 loop is CASSKFGGPYEQYF. In nucleotides, the CDR3 is TGTGCCAGCAGCAAATTCGGCGGGCCCTACGAGCAGTACTTC. The chain recombines TRBV21-1 with TRBJ2-7; the table's D call, TRBD2, has no DNA check behind it. TRBV21-1 is a known pseudogene. This CDR3 is built from 14 residues.

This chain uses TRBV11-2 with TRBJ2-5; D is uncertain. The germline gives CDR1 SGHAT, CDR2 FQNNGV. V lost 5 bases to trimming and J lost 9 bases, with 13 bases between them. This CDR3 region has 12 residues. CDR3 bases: TGTGCCAGCAGCCCCTCCAGGTTGGCCCAGTACTTC. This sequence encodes CASSPSRLAQYF. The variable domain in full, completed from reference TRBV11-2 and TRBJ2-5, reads EAGVAQSPRYKIIEKRQSVAFWCNPISGHATLYWYQQILGQGPKLLIQFQNNGVVDDSQLPKDRFSAERLKGVDSTLKIQPAKLEDSAVYLCASSPSRLAQYFGPGTRLLVL.

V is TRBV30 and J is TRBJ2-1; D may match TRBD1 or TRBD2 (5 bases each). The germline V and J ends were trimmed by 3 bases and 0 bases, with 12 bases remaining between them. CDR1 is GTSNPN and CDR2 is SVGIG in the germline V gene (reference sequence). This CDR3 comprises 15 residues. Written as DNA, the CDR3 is TGTGCCTGGAGCCTCGGGACGGGCTCCTACAATGAGCAGTTCTTC. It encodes CAWSLGTGSYNEQFF.

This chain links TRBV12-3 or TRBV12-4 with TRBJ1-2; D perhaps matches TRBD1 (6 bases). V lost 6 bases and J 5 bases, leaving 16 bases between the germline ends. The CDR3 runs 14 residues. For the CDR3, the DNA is TGTGCCAGCAGCCCTGGGGGGGGCCCATATGGCTACACCTTC. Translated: CASSPGGGPYGYTF.

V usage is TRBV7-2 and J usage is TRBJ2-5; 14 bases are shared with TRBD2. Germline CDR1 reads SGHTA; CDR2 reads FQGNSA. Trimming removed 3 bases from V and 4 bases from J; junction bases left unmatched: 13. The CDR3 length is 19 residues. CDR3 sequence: CASSFETGTSGRWGETQYF. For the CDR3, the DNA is TGTGCCAGCAGCTTCGAGACCGGGACTAGCGGGAGATGGGGAGAGACCCAGTACTTC.

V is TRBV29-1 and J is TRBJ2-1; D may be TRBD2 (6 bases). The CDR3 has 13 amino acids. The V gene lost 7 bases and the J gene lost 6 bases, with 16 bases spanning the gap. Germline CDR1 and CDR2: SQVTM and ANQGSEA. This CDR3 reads CSAGERASNEQFF. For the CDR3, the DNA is TGCAGCGCGGGGGAGAGGGCGAGCAATGAGCAGTTCTTC.

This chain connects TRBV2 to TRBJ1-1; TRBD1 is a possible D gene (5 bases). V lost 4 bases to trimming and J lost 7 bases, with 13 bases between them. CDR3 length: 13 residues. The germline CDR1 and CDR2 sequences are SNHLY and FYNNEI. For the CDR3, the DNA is TGTGCCAGCAGTGTAGGCAGGGAGGGTGAAGCTTTCTTT. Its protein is CASSVGREGEAFF.

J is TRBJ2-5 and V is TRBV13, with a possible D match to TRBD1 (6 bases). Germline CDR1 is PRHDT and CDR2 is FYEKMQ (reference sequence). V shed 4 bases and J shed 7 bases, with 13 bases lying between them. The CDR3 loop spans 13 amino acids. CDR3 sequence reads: CASSSGHRGTQYF. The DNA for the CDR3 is TGTGCCAGCAGCTCGGGACACCGCGGGACCCAGTACTTC.

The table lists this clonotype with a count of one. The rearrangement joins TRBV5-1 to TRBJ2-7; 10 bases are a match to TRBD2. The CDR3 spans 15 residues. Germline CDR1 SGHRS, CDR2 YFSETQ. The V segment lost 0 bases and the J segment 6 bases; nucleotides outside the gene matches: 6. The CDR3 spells CASSLGLAGDVEQYF. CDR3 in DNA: TGCGCCAGCAGCTTGGGCCTAGCGGGAGACGTCGAGCAGTACTTC.

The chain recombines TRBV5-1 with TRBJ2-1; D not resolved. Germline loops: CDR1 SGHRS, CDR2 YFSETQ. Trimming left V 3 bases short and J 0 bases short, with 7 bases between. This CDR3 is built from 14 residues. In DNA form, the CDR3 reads TGCGCCAGCAGCTACGAGTACTCCTACAATGAGCAGTTCTTC. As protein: CASSYEYSYNEQFF.

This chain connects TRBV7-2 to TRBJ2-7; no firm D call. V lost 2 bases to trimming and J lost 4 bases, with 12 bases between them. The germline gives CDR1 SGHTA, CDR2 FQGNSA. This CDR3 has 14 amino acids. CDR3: CASSLSVVAYEQYF. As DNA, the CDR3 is TGTGCCAGCAGCTTATCCGTGGTTGCGTACGAGCAGTACTTC.

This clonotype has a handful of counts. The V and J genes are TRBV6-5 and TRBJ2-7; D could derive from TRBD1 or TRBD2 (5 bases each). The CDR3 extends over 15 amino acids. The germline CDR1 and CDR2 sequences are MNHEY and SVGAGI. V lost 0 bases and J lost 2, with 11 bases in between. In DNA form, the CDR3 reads TGTGCCAGCAGTTACTCGAAGTGGGGGACCTACGAGCAGTACTTC. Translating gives CASSYSKWGTYEQYF.

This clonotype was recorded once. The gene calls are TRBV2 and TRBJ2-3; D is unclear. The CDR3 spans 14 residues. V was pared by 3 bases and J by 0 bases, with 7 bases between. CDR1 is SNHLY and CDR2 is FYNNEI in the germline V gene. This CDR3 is CASSDGRSTDTQYF. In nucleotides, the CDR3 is TGTGCCAGCAGTGACGGCCGGAGCACAGATACGCAGTATTTT. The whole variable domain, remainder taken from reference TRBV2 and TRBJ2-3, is EPEVTQTPSHQVTQMGQEVILRCVPISNHLYFYWYRQILGQKVEFLVSFYNNEISEKSEIFDDQFSVERPDGSNFTLKIRSTKLEDSAMYFCASSDGRSTDTQYFGPGTRLTVL.

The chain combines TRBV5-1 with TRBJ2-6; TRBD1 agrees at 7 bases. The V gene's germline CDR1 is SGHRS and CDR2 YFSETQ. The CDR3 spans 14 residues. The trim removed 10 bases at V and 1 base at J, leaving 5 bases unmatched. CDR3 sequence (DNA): TGCGCCTCAGGGGGAGAGTCTGGGGCCAACGTCCTGACTTTC. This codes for CASGGESGANVLTF. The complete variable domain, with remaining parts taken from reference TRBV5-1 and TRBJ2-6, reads KAGVTQTPRYLIKTRGQQVTLSCSPISGHRSVSWYQQTPGQGLQFLFEYFSETQRNKGNFPGRFSGRQFSNSRSEMNVSTLELGDSALYLCASGGESGANVLTFGAGSRLTVL.

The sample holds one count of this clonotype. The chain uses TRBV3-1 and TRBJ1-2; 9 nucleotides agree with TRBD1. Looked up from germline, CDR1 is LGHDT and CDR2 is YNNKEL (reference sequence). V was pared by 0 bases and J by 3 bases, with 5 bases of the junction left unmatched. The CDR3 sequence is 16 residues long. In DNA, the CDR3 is TGTGCCAGCAGCCAAGATGCGACAGGGGGACACTATGGCTACACCTTC. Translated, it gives CASSQDATGGHYGYTF.

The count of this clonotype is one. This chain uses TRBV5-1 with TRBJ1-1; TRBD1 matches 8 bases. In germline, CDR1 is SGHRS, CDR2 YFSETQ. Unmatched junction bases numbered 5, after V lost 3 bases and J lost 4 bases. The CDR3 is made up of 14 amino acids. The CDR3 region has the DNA TGCGCCAGCAGCTACGGACAGGGTACCACTGAAGCTTTCTTT. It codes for CASSYGQGTTEAFF.

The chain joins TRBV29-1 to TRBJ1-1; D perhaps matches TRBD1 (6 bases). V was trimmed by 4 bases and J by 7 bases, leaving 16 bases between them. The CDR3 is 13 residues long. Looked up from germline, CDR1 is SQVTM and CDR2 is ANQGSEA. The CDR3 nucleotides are TGCAGCGTTGCAGGGGACCTGATGGGTGAAGCTTTCTTT. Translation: CSVAGDLMGEAFF.

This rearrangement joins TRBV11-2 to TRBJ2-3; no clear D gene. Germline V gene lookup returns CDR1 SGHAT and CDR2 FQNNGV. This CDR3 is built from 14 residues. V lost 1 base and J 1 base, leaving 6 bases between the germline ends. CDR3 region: CASSLGARTDTQYF. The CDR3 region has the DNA TGTGCCAGCAGCTTAGGAGCCCGCACAGATACGCAGTATTTT.

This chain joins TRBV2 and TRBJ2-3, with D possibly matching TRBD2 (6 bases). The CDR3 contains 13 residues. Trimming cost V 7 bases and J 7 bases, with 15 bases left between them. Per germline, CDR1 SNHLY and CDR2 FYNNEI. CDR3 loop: CASNRETLYTQYF. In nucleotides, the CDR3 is TGTGCCAGCAACCGGGAGACCCTCTATACGCAGTATTTT.

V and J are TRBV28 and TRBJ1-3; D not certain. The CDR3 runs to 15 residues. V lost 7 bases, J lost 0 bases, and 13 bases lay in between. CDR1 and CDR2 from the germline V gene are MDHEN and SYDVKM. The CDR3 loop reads CASTVRVLSGNTIYF. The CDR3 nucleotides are TGTGCCAGCACCGTGCGGGTCCTCTCTGGAAACACCATATATTTT.

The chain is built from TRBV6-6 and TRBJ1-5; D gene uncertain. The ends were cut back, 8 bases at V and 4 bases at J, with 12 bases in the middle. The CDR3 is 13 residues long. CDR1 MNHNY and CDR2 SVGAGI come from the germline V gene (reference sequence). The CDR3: CASRRVLNQPQHF. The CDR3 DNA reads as TGTGCCAGCCGGCGAGTGTTAAATCAGCCCCAGCATTTT.

CDR3 residues: CASTLAGNVDEQYF. The CDR3 DNA reads TGTGCCAGCACCTTAGCGGGAAACGTAGACGAGCAGTACTTC. V and J are TRBV12-3 or TRBV12-4 and TRBJ2-7; 8 bases are shared with TRBD2. Trimming at V came to 7 bases and at J to 5 bases, leaving 10 bases not matched to a gene. The CDR3 consists of 14 residues.

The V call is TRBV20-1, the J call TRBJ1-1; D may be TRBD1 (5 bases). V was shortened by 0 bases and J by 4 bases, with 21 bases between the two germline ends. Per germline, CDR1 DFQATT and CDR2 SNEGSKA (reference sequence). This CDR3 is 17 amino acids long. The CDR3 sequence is CSARDLGGTTEFTEAFF. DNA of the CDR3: TGCAGTGCTAGAGATCTCGGGGGTACAACAGAGTTCACTGAAGCTTTCTTT.

CDR3 amino acids: CASSYSRGDTEAFF. In nucleotides, the CDR3 is TGTGCCAGCAGTTACTCCCGGGGGGACACTGAAGCTTTCTTT. The rearrangement joins TRBV6-2 or TRBV6-3 to TRBJ1-1, with D perhaps TRBD1 (5 bases). The germline V and J ends were trimmed by 0 bases and 3 bases, with 8 bases remaining between them. Germline V CDR1 and CDR2: MNHEY, SVGEGT. The CDR3 is made up of 14 amino acids.